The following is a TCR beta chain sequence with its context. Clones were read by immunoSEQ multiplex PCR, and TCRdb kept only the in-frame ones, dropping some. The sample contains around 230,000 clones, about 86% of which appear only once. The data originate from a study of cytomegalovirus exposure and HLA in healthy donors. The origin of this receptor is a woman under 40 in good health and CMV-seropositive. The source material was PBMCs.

This CDR3 reads CASSEANAGFYGYTF. The CDR3 coding sequence is TGTGCCAGCAGTGAAGCGAATGCAGGGTTCTATGGCTACACCTTC. The genes are TRBV6-1 and TRBJ1-2; tentative D call: TRBD1 (5 bases). Per the germline V gene, CDR1 is MNHNS and CDR2 is SASEGT. V shed 0 bases and J shed 4 bases, with 12 bases lying between them. The CDR3 consists of 15 residues.